This T cell receptor (beta chain) derives from a study of blood T cell repertoires in COVID-19. In the study's own analysis: Nucleated cell number was recorded as an estimate derived from reference gene primer amplification. Generated by immunoSEQ multiplex PCR, the TCRdb table keeps only in-frame clones and is missing some. V and J calls plus clone size are reproduced from that table; the DNA served to infer D and trimming. The sample lists 150,000 to 200,000 clones; 60% to 80% were seen once. The CDR3 totals 13 residues. Germline CDR1 is MNHEY and CDR2 is SVGAGI. J lost 3 bases, V lost 6 bases, and 4 bases had no gene match.

Sequencing was performed on peripheral blood. The rearrangement links TRBV6-5 to TRBJ1-2, with 7 bases matching TRBD1. The TCR was taken from a man aged 60 to 75 with active or convalescent COVID-19. CDR3 sequence: CASSIQGYYGYTF. DNA for the CDR3: TGTGCCAGCAGCATACAGGGGTACTATGGCTACACCTTC.